One sample yielded the 25 T cell receptor beta chains listed below, sequenced in a study of shared clonotypes between healthy human individuals (dated by TCRdb to between 2020 and 2021). The library was obtained by the immunoSEQ multiplex PCR assay. TCRdb re-hosts the immuneACCESS table, in-frame sequences only. Its copies lack some clones; in the studies checked, an unresolved V gene accounts for under half of them, and the cause for the rest is not known. The sample records hundreds of thousands of clones, about 80% of which are singletons. 9.5% to 15% of the sample rests with the top ten. Sequenced: PBMCs. The receptors here all came from a middle-aged woman in good health. Some clones in this sample may be carry-over from other donors' samples.

CDR3: CASSIWTGPNTEAFF. CDR3 coding DNA: TGTGCCAGTAGTATCTGGACAGGGCCGAACACTGAAGCTTTCTTT. J is TRBJ1-1 and V is TRBV19; 8 nucleotides align to TRBD1. Germline V CDR1 and CDR2: LNHDA, SQIVND (reference sequence). The CDR3 is 15 residues long. V shed 3 bases and J 1 base; nucleotides not matched to a gene: 4. The whole variable domain, filled in from reference TRBV19 and TRBJ1-1, reads DGGITQSPKYLFRKEGQNVTLSCEQNLNHDAMYWYRQDPGQGLRLIYYSQIVNDFQKGDIAEGYSVSREKKESFPLTVTSAQKNPTAFYLCASSIWTGPNTEAFFGQGTRLTVV.

V and J are TRBV10-1 and TRBJ2-3; the D gene is possibly TRBD2 (5 bases). Germline CDR1 reads WNHNN; CDR2 reads SYGVQD (reference sequence). Trimming cost V 4 bases and J 0 bases, with 14 bases left between them. The length of the CDR3 is 16 residues. CDR3 nucleotides: TGCGCCAGCAGTGCACTAGTCCCACTTAGCACAGATACGCAGTATTTT. It codes for CASSALVPLSTDTQYF.

The chain recombines TRBV5-1 with TRBJ2-2; 10 bases align to TRBD2. Per the germline V gene, CDR1 is SGHRS and CDR2 is YFSETQ. The V gene end was trimmed by 5 bases and the J gene end by 5 bases; junction bases not matched to a gene: 9. The CDR3 runs to 16 residues. CDR3 coding DNA: TGCGCCAGCAGGCCTAGCGGGAGATTGGGGACCGGGGAGCTGTTTTTT. This encodes CASRPSGRLGTGELFF.

On this clone itself: A read error is likely here: a far larger clone is one base away. The genes are TRBV5-5 and TRBJ2-2; D not resolved. Trimming pared 1 base from V and 1 base from J, leaving 5 bases between. Germline V gene lookup returns CDR1 SGHKS and CDR2 YYEKEE (reference sequence). The CDR3 is 14 amino acids. CDR3 protein: CASSLFQNTGELFF. CDR3 DNA: TGTGCCAGCAGCTTGTTTCAGAACACCGGGGAGCTGTTTTTT. The variable domain in full, completed from reference TRBV5-5 and TRBJ2-2, reads DAGVTQSPTHLIKTRGQQVTLRCSPISGHKSVSWYQQVLGQGPQFIFQYYEKEERGRGNFPDRFSARQFPNYSSELNVNALLLGDSALYLCASSLFQNTGELFFGEGSRLTVL.

The chain employs TRBV9 and TRBJ2-2; 15 bases agree with TRBD2. Losses at the gene ends were 3 bases for V and 6 bases for J; bases not matched to a gene: 9. CDR1 and CDR2 from the germline V gene are SGDLS and YYNGEE. The CDR3 is 18 amino acids. DNA of the CDR3: TGTGCCAGCAGCGAGGGCGGACTAGCGGGAGGGTACGCCGGGGAGCTGTTTTTT. Translated: CASSEGGLAGGYAGELFF.

The V gene is TRBV7-3, the J gene TRBJ2-2, with D perhaps being TRBD1 or TRBD2 (6 bases each). Germline V gene data show CDR1 as SGHTA and CDR2 as FQGTGA. This CDR3 region has 16 residues. Trimming took off 4 bases at V and 7 bases at J, with 19 bases between the two ends. The CDR3 DNA is TGTGCCAGCAGCTATCCGACGGGGGCGCAGGTCGGGGAGCTGTTTTTT. Translating gives CASSYPTGAQVGELFF.

Notes on this clone: At one of its ends the junction is not consistent with the germline gene, which may arise from a read error. This chain uses TRBV28 with TRBJ2-2, with 11 bases fitting TRBD2. Germline assignment: CDR1 MDHEN and CDR2 SYDVKM. The CDR3 is made up of 19 amino acids. The CDR3 DNA reads TGTGCCAGCAGATACTCCACACTAGCGGGGGCTTCGAACACCGGGGAGCTGCTTTTT. Encoded protein: CASRYSTLAGASNTGELLF.

The chain carries TRBV27 and TRBJ2-1; tentatively, D is TRBD2 (6 bases). The CDR3 runs 14 residues. Germline values: CDR1 MNHEY, CDR2 SMNVEV (reference sequence). V was pared by 6 bases and J by 4 bases, with 13 bases between. CDR3 nucleotide sequence: TGTGCCAGCAGCCGGGACTCGATATACAATGAGCAGTTCTTC. Residues: CASSRDSIYNEQFF.

The rearrangement links TRBV19 to TRBJ2-4; 7 nucleotides align to TRBD1. After removal of 2 bases from V and 0 bases from J, the junction contained 7 bases not matched to a gene. Germline V lookup: CDR1 LNHDA, CDR2 SQIVND (reference sequence). The CDR3 totals 17 residues. The CDR3, as DNA: TGTGCCAGTAGTATAACGTCGGGACAGACAGCCAAAAACATTCAGTACTTC. This gives the protein CASSITSGQTAKNIQYF. Using reference TRBV19 and TRBJ2-4 for the parts outside the CDR3, the full variable domain is DGGITQSPKYLFRKEGQNVTLSCEQNLNHDAMYWYRQDPGQGLRLIYYSQIVNDFQKGDIAEGYSVSREKKESFPLTVTSAQKNPTAFYLCASSITSGQTAKNIQYFGAGTRLSVL.

V usage is TRBV4-1 and J usage is TRBJ1-1, with D uncertain. The CDR3 totals 14 residues. V gave up 0 bases and J gave up 1 base, with 6 bases separating them. The germline CDR1 and CDR2 sequences are MGHRA and YSYEKL. The CDR3 loop reads CASSQDRRNTEAFF. CDR3 bases: TGCGCCAGCAGCCAAGATCGACGGAACACTGAAGCTTTCTTT.

CDR3 loop: CASGMDPNTEAFF. As DNA, the CDR3 is TGTGCCAGCGGGATGGACCCGAACACTGAAGCTTTCTTT. The V gene is TRBV6-1, the J gene TRBJ1-1; no definite D call. The V end was cut by 8 bases, the J end by 1 base, with 11 bases between. Germline assignment: CDR1 MNHNS and CDR2 SASEGT. The CDR3 spans 13 residues.

This rearrangement joins TRBV27 to TRBJ1-1, with D possibly being TRBD1 (6 bases). The germline V gene encodes CDR1 MNHEY and CDR2 SMNVEV (reference sequence). This CDR3 has 18 residues. V was clipped by 3 bases and J by 1 base, with 21 bases between them. The CDR3 protein is CASSFRPFWGRGNTEAFF. The DNA for the CDR3 is TGTGCCAGCAGTTTCCGCCCGTTTTGGGGGCGCGGGAACACTGAAGCTTTCTTT.

The rearrangement joins TRBV27 to TRBJ1-4; D remains ambiguous. The V gene's germline CDR1 is MNHEY and CDR2 SMNVEV (reference sequence). V lost 5 bases, J lost 8 bases, and 15 bases lay in between. The CDR3 sequence is 14 residues long. The CDR3 reads CASSQTPGVEKLFF. The DNA of the CDR3 is TGTGCCAGCAGTCAAACGCCGGGAGTCGAAAAACTGTTTTTT.

This chain connects TRBV7-2 to TRBJ2-1, with TRBD2 matching 8 bases. The CDR3 spans 14 residues. V lost 6 bases, J lost 0 bases, and 1 base stayed unmatched. In germline, CDR1 is SGHTA, CDR2 FQGNSA. The CDR3 sequence: CASRAGASYNEQFF. For the CDR3, the DNA is TGTGCCAGCAGAGCGGGAGCCTCCTACAATGAGCAGTTCTTC. The whole variable domain, filled in from reference TRBV7-2 and TRBJ2-1, reads GAGVSQSPSNKVTEKGKDVELRCDPISGHTALYWYRQSLGQGLEFLIYFQGNSAPDKSGLPSDRFSAERTGGSVSTLTIQRTQQEDSAVYLCASRAGASYNEQFFGPGTRLTVL.

The DNA for the CDR3 is TGTGCCAGCAGTGGATCGGACAGCACCGACGATGGCTACACCTTC. This codes for CASSGSDSTDDGYTF. This chain links TRBV2 with TRBJ1-2; D is possibly TRBD1 (6 bases). This CDR3 is built from 15 residues. Looked up from germline, CDR1 is SNHLY and CDR2 is FYNNEI. V lost 4 bases and J lost 6, with 18 bases in between.

The J gene is TRBJ2-2, the V gene TRBV4-1, with D unclear. Trimming took 4 bases from V and 2 from J, leaving 26 bases between them. The CDR3 has 20 residues. Germline CDR1 reads MGHRA; CDR2 reads YSYEKL. The CDR3 loop reads CASSPRMWARALINTGELFF. The CDR3 DNA reads TGCGCCAGCAGCCCCCGGATGTGGGCTAGGGCGTTGATTAACACCGGGGAGCTGTTTTTT.

This clone was found once. The chain has TRBV20-1 and TRBJ2-7; D gene unclear. Deletions cut 6 bases from V and 2 bases from J, with 8 bases between. There are 11 residues in the CDR3. Germline V CDR1 and CDR2: DFQATT, SNEGSKA (reference sequence). CDR3 loop: CSAPHPYEQYF. The CDR3 nucleotides are TGCAGTGCCCCTCATCCCTACGAGCAGTACTTC.

The count of this clone is one. The V call is TRBV28, the J call TRBJ2-3; the D gene is possibly TRBD2 (5 bases). The germline gives CDR1 MDHEN, CDR2 SYDVKM. CDR3 length: 14 residues. V was pared by 2 bases and J by 5 bases, with 11 bases between. CDR3 amino acids: CASSLMAGQDTQYF. DNA of the CDR3: TGTGCCAGCAGTTTAATGGCGGGCCAAGATACGCAGTATTTT.

The V call is TRBV9, the J call TRBJ1-1, with D uncertain. CDR3 length equals 13 residues. Germline V lookup: CDR1 SGDLS, CDR2 YYNGEE. V was cut by 0 bases and J by 4 bases, with 7 bases left in between. In DNA, the CDR3 is TGTGCCAGCAGCGTAGAACGGGGCACTGAAGCTTTCTTT. Its protein is CASSVERGTEAFF. Filled out from reference TRBV9 and TRBJ1-1, the complete variable domain reads DSGVTQTPKHLITATGQRVTLRCSPRSGDLSVYWYQQSLDQGLQFLIQYYNGEERAKGNILERFSAQQFPDLHSELNLSSLELGDSALYFCASSVERGTEAFFGQGTRLTVV.

The rearrangement joins TRBV4-1 to TRBJ1-5, with D unclear. The germline V gene has CDR1 MGHRA and CDR2 YSYEKL. The CDR3 spans 17 residues. Trimming shortened V by 1 base and J by 0 bases, and 13 bases separated the two germline ends. Here the CDR3 DNA reads TGCGCCAGCAGCCAAGGGGAACAAAGATATAGCAATCAGCCCCAGCATTTT. Translated, it gives CASSQGEQRYSNQPQHF.

The chain combines TRBV28 with TRBJ1-5; no definite D call. Deletions cut 6 bases from V and 2 bases from J, with 14 bases between. Germline loops: CDR1 MDHEN, CDR2 SYDVKM. The CDR3 sequence is 15 residues long. CDR3 sequence: CASSPMGRGNQPQHF. As DNA, the CDR3 is TGTGCCAGCAGCCCTATGGGTCGGGGCAATCAGCCCCAGCATTTT.

Here the CDR3 reads CATSRDRAGPKYGYTF. The CDR3 DNA follows: TGTGCCACCAGCAGAGATCGGGCAGGTCCGAAGTATGGCTACACCTTC. The J gene is TRBJ1-2, the V gene TRBV15; D gene uncertain. Deletions cut 0 bases from V and 5 bases from J, with 16 bases between. From germline, CDR1 is LNHNV and CDR2 YYDKDF (reference sequence). The CDR3 totals 16 residues.

The chain employs TRBV6-1 and TRBJ2-5; D gene ambiguous. The CDR3 runs to 12 residues. Germline CDR1 and CDR2: MNHNS and SASEGT. V shed 2 bases and J shed 1 base, with 2 bases lying between them. CDR3 nucleotides: TGTGCCAGCAGTGAAACCCAAGAGACCCAGTACTTC. It yields the protein CASSETQETQYF.

V is TRBV7-8 and J is TRBJ1-1; D gene ambiguous. The germline CDR1 and CDR2 sequences are SGHVS and FQNEAQ. The V and J ends lost 5 bases and 0 bases respectively, with 13 bases between them. The CDR3 extends over 15 amino acids. The DNA of the CDR3 is TGTGCCAGCAGCATCTACAGCCTCATGAACACTGAAGCTTTCTTT. It is translated as CASSIYSLMNTEAFF.

V and J are TRBV28 and TRBJ1-6; perhaps TRBD1 as D (5 bases). The CDR3 spans 16 residues. Germline V lookup: CDR1 MDHEN, CDR2 SYDVKM. Trimming took off 1 base at V and 5 bases at J, with 12 bases between the two ends. This CDR3 reads CASSLFGTADNSPLHF. CDR3 sequence (DNA): TGTGCCAGCAGTTTATTCGGGACGGCTGATAATTCACCCCTCCACTTT.